This T cell receptor beta chain is drawn from a study of Ad26.COV2.S vaccination and SARS-CoV-2 variants. Study-level information: Participant was drawn from the COV1001 Ad26.COV2.S trial arm. Ad26.COV2.S was injected intramuscularly once or twice, 56 days apart. Whole-study results and caveats: Substantial breadth was reportedly displayed by spike-specific CD8+ and CD4+ T cell responses after vaccination.

The treatment: some 19 received Ad26.COV2.S at low or high dose, single or two shots; roughly 5 received placebo; per-sample allocation not given. Specimens were obtained on day 63 following the first vaccine or placebo injection. Within Boston, the person who donated was an adult of 18-55 years. Profiling relied on immunoSEQ multiplex PCR, and the TCRdb table lists in-frame clones only, not all of them. The data hold around 500,000 clones, with around 89% observed a single time. This clone has a single count. Its antigen is not known. Losses at the gene ends were 3 bases for V and 6 bases for J; bases not matched to a gene: 5. This CDR3 comprises 14 residues. Germline CDR1 KGHSH, CDR2 LQKENI.

The sequenced sample was peripheral blood, obtained in a trial of Ad26.COV2.S vaccine versus placebo. This chain connects TRBV18 to TRBJ2-7, with TRBD1 matching over 10 bases. The sequence came from a person aged 18 to 65 who received the Ad26.COV2.S COVID-19 vaccine or a placebo. Here the CDR3 reads CASSPGTGVVEQYF. The CDR3 DNA reads TGTGCCAGCTCACCCGGGACAGGGGTCGTCGAGCAGTACTTC.